This TCR beta chain was sequenced for a study of T-cell reconstitution after alpha-beta-depleted transplantation in children. This clonotype was counted between two and nine times. Its antigen is currently unknown. Unique molecular identifiers were used in preparing the TCRbeta library. TCRdb recomputed calls from the PCR reads with MiXCR, one row per CDR3 protein. The sample comprises about 420,000 distinct CDR3 sequences, roughly 15% of which are singletons, and 29% rests with the top ten. Study observations and caveats: About two months after transplant, alpha-beta T cells reportedly came from several hundred expanded graft clones.

V lost 4 bases and J 4 bases, leaving 9 bases between the germline ends. Germline V gives CDR1 SQVTM, CDR2 ANQGSEA. The CDR3 is 12 amino acids. The sample was PBMCs, mostly from graft donor cells, taken 360 days after TCRalphabeta/CD19-depleted stem cell transplant. The rearrangement links TRBV29-1 to TRBJ2-3, with D possibly being TRBD2 (5 bases). The receptor comes from a boy younger than two who had a stem cell transplant for Wiskott-Aldrich syndrome, so the T cells may come from the graft donor. CDR3 bases: TGCAGCGTTGGGGAGCCCGCAGATACGCAGTATTTT. Translating it yields CSVGEPADTQYF.